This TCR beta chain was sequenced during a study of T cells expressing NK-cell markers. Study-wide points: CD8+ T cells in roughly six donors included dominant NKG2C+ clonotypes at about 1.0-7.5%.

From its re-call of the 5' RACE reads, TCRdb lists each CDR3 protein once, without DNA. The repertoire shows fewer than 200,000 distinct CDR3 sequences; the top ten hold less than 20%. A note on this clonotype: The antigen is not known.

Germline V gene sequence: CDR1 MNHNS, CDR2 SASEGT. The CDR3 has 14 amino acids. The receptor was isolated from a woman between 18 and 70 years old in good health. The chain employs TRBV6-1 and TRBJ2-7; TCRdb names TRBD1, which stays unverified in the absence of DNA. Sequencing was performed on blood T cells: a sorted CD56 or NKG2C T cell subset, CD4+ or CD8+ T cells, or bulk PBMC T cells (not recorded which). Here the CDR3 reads CASTPQGANYEQYF.